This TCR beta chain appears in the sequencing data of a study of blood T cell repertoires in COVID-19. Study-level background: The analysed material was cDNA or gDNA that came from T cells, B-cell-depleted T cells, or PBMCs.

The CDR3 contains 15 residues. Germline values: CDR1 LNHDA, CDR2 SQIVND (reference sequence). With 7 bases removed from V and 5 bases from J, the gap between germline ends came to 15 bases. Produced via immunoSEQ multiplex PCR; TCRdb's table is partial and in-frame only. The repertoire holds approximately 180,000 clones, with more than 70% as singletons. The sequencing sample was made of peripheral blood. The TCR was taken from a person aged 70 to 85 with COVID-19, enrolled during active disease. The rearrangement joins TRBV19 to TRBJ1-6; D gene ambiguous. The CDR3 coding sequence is TGTGCCAGTAACCCCTCGAGCTTACATAATTCACCCCTCCACTTT. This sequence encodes CASNPSSLHNSPLHF.